These 17 T cell receptor beta chains originate from one sample sequenced in a study of siplizumab effects on memory and regulatory T cells. Clones were sequenced by immunoSEQ multiplex PCR, and TCRdb holds only the in-frame ones, with some missing. Altogether some 100,000 clones are present, 90% to 95% being singletons, with the ten largest covering 6.5% to 8%. The sequenced sample was CD8+ T cells sorted from blood. These receptors were taken from a human donor in good health.

The genes are TRBV25-1 and TRBJ1-3; D remains ambiguous. Trimming left V 2 bases short and J 0 bases short, with 14 bases between. Germline assignment: CDR1 MGHDK and CDR2 SYGVNS. The CDR3 is 17 amino acids. CDR3 nucleotide sequence: TGTGCCAGCAGTGAAATTTCCCTGACACACTCTGGAAACACCATATATTTT. It translates to CASSEISLTHSGNTIYF.

The chain is built from TRBV27 and TRBJ1-1; D is undetermined. Germline V CDR1 and CDR2: MNHEY, SMNVEV (reference sequence). The V and J ends lost 8 bases and 5 bases respectively, with 15 bases between them. This CDR3 has 13 residues. CDR3 nucleotides: TGTGCCAGCGGCTTTGGAGAGTGGACTGAAGCTTTCTTT. It is translated as CASGFGEWTEAFF.

This sequence joins TRBV7-8 and TRBJ2-7, with 7 positions matching TRBD1. The CDR3 length is 16 residues. Germline lookup yields CDR1 SGHVS and CDR2 FQNEAQ. V was pared by 4 bases and J by 3 bases, with 12 bases of the junction left unmatched. In nucleotides, the CDR3 is TGTGCCAGCAGCTGGGACAGTTATAGTCAAGGCTACGAGCAGTACTTC. Amino acids: CASSWDSYSQGYEQYF.

This clone was recorded a few times. The chain has TRBV7-6 and TRBJ1-5; 8 bases are shared with TRBD1. Germline loops: CDR1 SGHVS, CDR2 FNYEAQ. This CDR3 region has 14 residues. V shed 5 bases, J shed 7 bases, and the junction held 7 bases outside the gene matches. CDR3 region: CASSPRQGIQPQHF. As DNA, the CDR3 is TGTGCCAGCAGCCCACGACAGGGGATACAGCCCCAGCATTTT.

V usage is TRBV9 and J usage is TRBJ2-1, with D perhaps matching TRBD1 (6 bases). V was pared by 3 bases and J by 9 bases, with 13 bases between. This CDR3 has 13 amino acids. Germline V gene sequence: CDR1 SGDLS, CDR2 YYNGEE. CDR3 nucleotides: TGTGCCAGCAGCGCAGGGGACGGAGGTGAGCAGTTCTTC. Residues: CASSAGDGGEQFF.

This chain links TRBV27 with TRBJ2-7; 8 bases align to TRBD1. V was clipped by 4 bases and J by 2 bases; unmatched bases: 7. CDR3 length equals 15 residues. Germline-derived CDR1 and CDR2 are MNHEY and SMNVEV (reference sequence). CDR3 protein: CASSSTGEPTYEQYF. The CDR3 DNA is TGTGCCAGCAGTTCGACAGGGGAACCAACCTACGAGCAGTACTTC.

J is TRBJ1-3 and V is TRBV9; the D is unclear. The CDR3 covers 15 residues. Deletions cut 1 base from V and 0 bases from J, with 8 bases between. Germline V gene lookup returns CDR1 SGDLS and CDR2 YYNGEE. The CDR3 nucleotides are TGTGCCAGCAGCGTATGGACGGCCTCTGGAAACACCATATATTTT. Protein sequence: CASSVWTASGNTIYF.

The gene calls are TRBV4-1 and TRBJ2-7; D possibly matches TRBD1 or TRBD2 (5 bases each). Germline values: CDR1 MGHRA, CDR2 YSYEKL. This CDR3 has 15 amino acids. The V end was cut by 0 bases, the J end by 4 bases, with 13 bases between. As DNA, the CDR3 is TGCGCCAGCAGCCAAGACCCCGGGACCTCTTACGAGCAGTACTTC. Protein sequence: CASSQDPGTSYEQYF.

This chain links TRBV13 with TRBJ2-5; a weak D match, TRBD1 (5 bases). The CDR3 extends over 17 amino acids. V was pared by 5 bases and J by 2 bases, with 21 bases between. Germline V gene lookup returns CDR1 PRHDT and CDR2 FYEKMQ (reference sequence). DNA of the CDR3: TGTGCCAGCAGCCCAAATGGGGCAGTCGGGTCACAAGAGACCCAGTACTTC. This codes for CASSPNGAVGSQETQYF.

The chain links TRBV7-8 to TRBJ1-1; the match to TRBD1 covers 9 bases. The length of the CDR3 is 15 residues. The germline CDR1 and CDR2 sequences are SGHVS and FQNEAQ. After removal of 2 bases from V and 2 bases from J, the junction contained 3 bases not matched to a gene. CDR3 protein: CASSLSGQGNTEAFF. As DNA, the CDR3 is TGTGCCAGCAGCTTATCGGGACAGGGAAACACTGAAGCTTTCTTT.

This clone came up once. This rearrangement joins TRBV7-2 to TRBJ2-3, with TRBD2 matching over 7 bases. This CDR3 comprises 15 residues. Per germline, CDR1 SGHTA and CDR2 FQGNSA. J lost 2 bases, V lost 4 bases, and 6 bases had no gene match. The CDR3: CASSSGGGFTDTQYF. The CDR3 DNA follows: TGTGCCAGCAGCTCTGGGGGGGGTTTCACAGATACGCAGTATTTT.

J is TRBJ2-1 and V is TRBV6-5; possible D gene TRBD2, 5 bases. The CDR3 has 12 residues. Trimming took off 6 bases at V and 9 bases at J, with 12 bases between the two ends. Per the germline V gene, CDR1 is MNHEY and CDR2 is SVGAGI. CDR3 loop: CASSFNEGEQFF. DNA of the CDR3: TGTGCCAGCAGCTTCAACGAGGGTGAGCAGTTCTTC.

V gene TRBV29-1 combines with J gene TRBJ2-1; maybe TRBD2 (5 bases). This CDR3 has 18 residues. Trimming took off 6 bases at V and 2 bases at J, with 26 bases between the two ends. The V gene's germline CDR1 is SQVTM and CDR2 ANQGSEA. The CDR3 protein is CSVEAGVGYGETYNEQFF. CDR3 nucleotide sequence: TGCAGCGTCGAGGCTGGGGTCGGGTACGGGGAGACCTACAATGAGCAGTTCTTC.

The CDR3 region has the DNA TGTGCCAGCAGCCCCCCCTCATTCGGGAGTGGAACAGATACGCAGTATTTT. It codes for CASSPPSFGSGTDTQYF. The V and J genes are TRBV9 and TRBJ2-3; TRBD2 is a possible D gene (6 bases). The CDR3 covers 17 residues. Trimming left V 4 bases short and J 3 bases short, with 21 bases between. Germline CDR1 is SGDLS and CDR2 is YYNGEE.

The DNA of the CDR3 is TGTGCCAGCAGCAAAGGTGAGTTGCACAGGGGGCGAAGGCGAAAAGATCAGCCCCAGCATTTT. Its translation is CASSKGELHRGRRRKDQPQHF. The V and J genes are TRBV21-1 and TRBJ1-5; whether TRBD1, the table's D call, matches the DNA was not checked. TRBV21-1 is a pseudogene. The CDR3 covers 21 residues.

The V and J genes are TRBV7-3 and TRBJ2-7; 7 bases align to TRBD2. Germline CDR1 and CDR2: SGHTA and FQGTGA. The CDR3 extends over 16 amino acids. The J segment lost 3 bases and the V segment lost 2 bases, leaving 10 bases of the junction unmatched. The CDR3 coding sequence is TGTGCCAGCAGCTTAGATATAGCGGGTCTTCTCTACGAGCAGTACTTC. It codes for CASSLDIAGLLYEQYF.

The V and J genes are TRBV9 and TRBJ2-1; TRBD1 is a possible D gene (6 bases). The length of the CDR3 is 17 residues. Trimming took 3 bases from V and 3 from J, leaving 19 bases between them. Per the germline V gene, CDR1 is SGDLS and CDR2 is YYNGEE. Written as DNA, the CDR3 is TGTGCCAGCAGCGCCGGCCCGGGACAAACCGACTACAATGAGCAGTTCTTC. Translated: CASSAGPGQTDYNEQFF.